The clone carrying this T cell receptor beta chain has a handful of counts. Its specificity is unknown. The CDR3 spans 13 residues. Trimming pared 3 bases from V and 3 bases from J, leaving 9 bases between. Per the germline V gene, CDR1 is DFQATT and CDR2 is SNEGSKA (reference sequence). Template switching added a universal primer site, and cDNA bore unique molecular identifiers. TCRdb reprocessed the 5' RACE reads via MiXCR and lists one record per CDR3 protein. Of approximately 700,000 distinct CDR3 sequences in the sample, less than 7% were seen once. The data derive from a study of identical twins. Study-wide findings and caveats: Zero-insertion analyses were open to partial confounding by invariant MAIT and iNKT cells.

This TCR derives from a man younger than 35 in good health. The sample was naive T cells sorted from blood. The chain uses TRBV20-1 and TRBJ2-1; unclear D gene. CDR3 loop: CSASLPNYNEQFF. The CDR3 DNA is TGCAGTGCTAGCTTGCCAAACTACAATGAGCAGTTCTTC.